This is a list of T cell receptor beta chains from one sample in a study of blood T cells in healthy people across ages. One entry per CDR3 protein, called by TCRdb with MiXCR from the 5' RACE reads. The data contain some 730,000 distinct CDR3 sequences, 22% of them singletons. The sample taken for sequencing was blood. The receptors shown here come from an older man in good health. Both conserved end residues are part of each CDR3. Each record gives: clone size, V gene, D gene, J gene, CDR3 DNA, CDR3 protein. A D gene is named only where the DNA matches it firmly. Clone size, where shown, is once, few, many, or a class for clones that have expanded.

NA	TRBV12-3/TRBV12-4	NA	TRBJ2-3	TGTGCCAGCAGTTTTTCCGTCGGAGTCACAGATACGCAGTATTTT	CASSFSVGVTDTQYF
NA	TRBV7-2	NA	TRBJ2-7	TGTGCCAGCAGCTTAGGACACCCCTTGGACGAGCAGTACTTC	CASSLGHPLDEQYF
few	TRBV27	TRBD2	TRBJ2-1	TGTGCCAGCAGTACCCTAGCGGGAGTGGGATACAATGAGCAGTTCTTC	CASSTLAGVGYNEQFF
NA	TRBV29-1	NA	TRBJ1-1	TGCAGCGTGGGCTGGGGGTTGAACACTGAAGCTTTCTTT	CSVGWGLNTEAFF
few	TRBV20-1	TRBD2	TRBJ2-3	TGCAGTGCCCGACTAGCGGGAGGGCCCCTTACAGATACGCAGTATTTT	CSARLAGGPLTDTQYF
NA	TRBV12-3/TRBV12-4	NA	TRBJ2-3	TGTGCCAGCAGTTATCACCGAACGGATTCGACAGATACGCAGTATTTT	CASSYHRTDSTDTQYF
NA	TRBV29-1	TRBD1	TRBJ1-1	TGCAGCGGGGGACAGGGGATTGAAGCTTTCTTT	CSGGQGIEAFF
NA	TRBV12-3/TRBV12-4	TRBD1	TRBJ2-3	TGTGCCAGCAAAGACAGGGAGAGCACAGATACGCAGTATTTT	CASKDRESTDTQYF
NA	TRBV3-1	NA	TRBJ2-1	TGTGCCAGCAGCCAACTTAGTACGGATGAGCAGTTCTTC	CASSQLSTDEQFF
NA	TRBV3-1	NA	TRBJ1-2	TGTGCCAGCAGCCCGGACGTATTTAACTATGGCTACACCTTC	CASSPDVFNYGYTF
NA	TRBV20-1	NA	TRBJ2-1	TGCAGTGCTAGAGTGAGTCTACAGGCAAATGAGCAGTTCTTC	CSARVSLQANEQFF